The 23 T cell receptor beta chains presented below share a single source sample, sequenced in a study of T cell repertoires in aging, cancer and after chemotherapy. Rearranged V-D-J TRB sequences were amplified with a mixed TRB-A/B primer pool. TCRdb used MiXCR to reprocess the multiplex PCR reads, holding one entry per CDR3 protein. The sample lists 2,500 to 4,000 distinct CDR3 sequences, approximately 42% occurring once. TCR beta rearrangements were amplified from peripheral blood genomic DNA. The sequenced sample consisted of blood. Receptors originate from a human donor with a blood cancer.

This chain uses TRBV19 with TRBJ2-1, with D perhaps matching TRBD1 or TRBD2 (6 bases each). The CDR3 extends over 13 amino acids. The germline V gene has CDR1 LNHDA and CDR2 SQIVND (reference sequence). Trimming took off 3 bases at V and 16 bases at J, with 19 bases between the two ends. CDR3 in amino acids: CASSILGGASPFF. CDR3 in DNA: TGTGCCAGTAGTATCTTGGGGGGCGCATCCCCCTTCTTC. The complete variable domain, with remaining parts taken from reference TRBV19 and TRBJ2-1, reads DGGITQSPKYLFRKEGQNVTLSCEQNLNHDAMYWYRQDPGQGLRLIYYSQIVNDFQKGDIAEGYSVSREKKESFPLTVTSAQKNPTAFYLCASSILGGASPFFGPGTRLTVL.

There are a few counts of this clonotype. This chain joins TRBV5-4 and TRBJ2-3; D is possibly TRBD2 (6 bases). V was cut by 4 bases and J by 5 bases, with 11 bases left in between. Germline V gene data show CDR1 as SGHNT and CDR2 as YYREEE (reference sequence). This CDR3 contains 13 residues. In DNA form, the CDR3 reads TGTGCCAGCAGCCTCGTGGGGGGAGATACGCAGTATTTT. Its translation: CASSLVGGDTQYF.

The CDR3 DNA sequence: TGTGCCAGTAGTATAAGGCAGGGGGAAAATGAAAAACTGTTTTTT. As protein: CASSIRQGENEKLFF. V usage is TRBV19 and J usage is TRBJ1-4, with TRBD1 matching over 7 bases. CDR1 is LNHDA, CDR2 SQIVND, per germline (reference sequence). Trimming cost V 2 bases and J 5 bases; bases outside gene matches: 5. CDR3 length: 15 amino acids.

This clonotype is deemed large. V gene TRBV29-1 combines with J gene TRBJ2-1; TRBD1 matches 8 bases. Per the germline V gene, CDR1 is SQVTM and CDR2 is ANQGSEA. V trimming: 6 bases; J trimming: 8 bases; junction bases outside the gene matches: 6. The CDR3 totals 12 residues. The DNA of the CDR3 is TGCAGCGTAGACGGACAGGGCCATGAGCAGTTCTTC. This sequence encodes CSVDGQGHEQFF.

This clonotype has just a few counts. The chain employs TRBV27 and TRBJ2-2; D is unresolved. This CDR3 has 14 amino acids. With 7 bases removed from V and 5 bases from J, the gap between germline ends came to 14 bases. Germline assignment: CDR1 MNHEY and CDR2 SMNVEV (reference sequence). In DNA, the CDR3 is TGTGCCAGCAAATTAAAGGCGGTGACCGGGGAGCTGTTTTTT. Its protein product is CASKLKAVTGELFF.

The chain joins TRBV5-4 to TRBJ2-1; 9 bases align to TRBD2. CDR3 length equals 15 residues. The germline gives CDR1 SGHNT, CDR2 YYREEE (reference sequence). J gave up 8 bases and V 4 bases, and 10 bases lay outside the gene matches. The DNA for the CDR3 is TGTGCCAGCAGCCCCCCAAAGCGGGGGGCTTATGAGCAGTTCTTC. This codes for CASSPPKRGAYEQFF.

The chain has TRBV29-1 and TRBJ2-3, with TRBD2 matching 10 bases. V trimming: 7 bases; J trimming: 2 bases; junction bases outside the gene matches: 6. Per the germline V gene, CDR1 is SQVTM and CDR2 is ANQGSEA. There are 14 residues in the CDR3. Here the CDR3 DNA reads TGCAGCGCCCAACTAGCGGGAAACACAGATACGCAGTATTTT. It translates to CSAQLAGNTDTQYF.

The V and J genes are TRBV6-5 and TRBJ1-6; D ambiguous. This CDR3 contains 14 residues. Germline CDR1 and CDR2: MNHEY and SVGAGI. V lost 3 bases and J 6 bases, leaving 9 bases between the germline ends. CDR3 sequence reads: CASSYGQPNSPLHF. As DNA, the CDR3 is TGTGCCAGCAGTTATGGCCAGCCTAATTCACCCCTCCACTTT.

The chain couples TRBV7-6 to TRBJ2-5, with D tentatively TRBD1 (5 bases). V dropped 1 base and J dropped 5 bases, with 11 bases sitting between them. This CDR3 is 14 amino acids long. Germline loops: CDR1 SGHVS, CDR2 FNYEAQ. In DNA, the CDR3 is TGTGCCAGCAGCTTAGTGTTGGGGCTTGAGACCCAGTACTTC. Translation: CASSLVLGLETQYF.

V gene TRBV15 combines with J gene TRBJ1-2; 7 nucleotides align to TRBD1. Germline V gene data show CDR1 as LNHNV and CDR2 as YYDKDF (reference sequence). This CDR3 has 16 amino acids. With 0 bases clipped from V and 8 bases from J, the junction kept 12 bases outside the gene matches. CDR3 sequence (DNA): TGTGCCACCAGCAGAGATCCGACCACAGGGGCTCAGGGCTACACCTTC. This translates into CATSRDPTTGAQGYTF.

This clonotype was detected a few times. The V gene is TRBV5-4, the J gene TRBJ2-3; 9 nucleotides align to TRBD2. The CDR3 contains 16 residues. Trimming cost V 4 bases and J 0 bases; bases outside gene matches: 6. Germline V lookup: CDR1 SGHNT, CDR2 YYREEE (reference sequence). The CDR3 region is CASSQRLAVSTDTQYF. The CDR3 region has the DNA TGTGCCAGCAGCCAAAGACTAGCGGTTAGCACAGATACGCAGTATTTT.

The rearrangement links TRBV6-2 or TRBV6-3 to TRBJ2-1; 12 bases match TRBD2. V lost 6 bases, J lost 0 bases, and 9 bases stayed unmatched. This CDR3 region has 18 residues. The V gene's germline CDR1 is MNHEY and CDR2 SVGEGT. CDR3 loop: CASSGLAGTFSSYNEQFF. As DNA, the CDR3 is TGTGCCAGCAGCGGACTAGCGGGAACCTTTAGCTCCTACAATGAGCAGTTCTTC.

This clonotype was detected only a few times. The V and J genes are TRBV6-6 and TRBJ2-7; 8 bases fit TRBD2. Per the germline V gene, CDR1 is MNHNY and CDR2 is SVGAGI (reference sequence). This CDR3 has 14 amino acids. The ends lost 2 bases at V and 4 bases at J; junction bases unmatched: 4. As DNA, the CDR3 is TGTGCCAGCAGTTACCGGGGGGGCCAGTACGAGCAGTACTTC. It specifies CASSYRGGQYEQYF.

The rearrangement links TRBV6-5 to TRBJ1-5; 9 bases align to TRBD1. The CDR3 has 14 amino acids. In germline, CDR1 is MNHEY, CDR2 SVGAGI. V was pared by 6 bases and J by 6 bases, with 6 bases of the junction left unmatched. The CDR3 DNA reads TGTGCCAGCAGCACAGGGGGCTCATCTCAGCCCCAGCATTTT. It encodes CASSTGGSSQPQHF.

The gene calls are TRBV6-5 and TRBJ2-3; D not resolved. Germline V lookup: CDR1 MNHEY, CDR2 SVGAGI. The CDR3 loop spans 14 amino acids. V shed 0 bases and J shed 5 bases, with 9 bases lying between them. As DNA, the CDR3 is TGTGCCAGCAGTTACTCGAAGGGTAAAGATACGCAGTATTTT. Its translation is CASSYSKGKDTQYF.

This clonotype has a handful of counts. This chain connects TRBV11-2 to TRBJ2-2, with D tentatively TRBD1 (6 bases). Germline CDR1 SGHAT, CDR2 FQNNGV. The CDR3 runs 15 residues. The V and J ends lost 5 bases and 4 bases respectively, with 14 bases between them. CDR3 protein: CASSQTGSGTGELFF. The CDR3 DNA follows: TGTGCCAGCAGCCAAACAGGGAGTGGCACCGGGGAGCTGTTTTTT. Together with reference TRBV11-2 and TRBJ2-2, the CDR3 gives the full variable domain: EAGVAQSPRYKIIEKRQSVAFWCNPISGHATLYWYQQILGQGPKLLIQFQNNGVVDDSQLPKDRFSAERLKGVDSTLKIQPAKLEDSAVYLCASSQTGSGTGELFFGEGSRLTVL.

The chain combines TRBV18 with TRBJ1-6; tentatively, D is TRBD1 (5 bases). Germline CDR1 KGHSH, CDR2 LQKENI. The CDR3 runs to 17 residues. V lost 3 bases and J 9 bases, leaving 21 bases between the germline ends. This CDR3 is CASSPWSGGRGGSPLHF. The CDR3 region has the DNA TGTGCCAGCTCACCGTGGTCAGGCGGGCGTGGGGGTTCACCCCTCCACTTT.

The rearrangement uses TRBV18 and TRBJ2-7; no firm D call. CDR3 length equals 12 residues. CDR1 and CDR2 (germline): KGHSH, LQKENI. Trimming pared 4 bases from V and 2 bases from J, leaving 6 bases between. Here the CDR3 reads CASSLDPYEQYF. Written as DNA, the CDR3 is TGTGCCAGCTCACTCGACCCCTACGAGCAGTACTTC.

This clonotype came up a few times. CDR3 DNA sequence: TGTGCCAGCAGTTATGGCGCCAGCTATGGCTACACCTTC. Protein sequence: CASSYGASYGYTF. The chain carries TRBV6-6 and TRBJ1-2; no clear D. V gave up 3 bases and J gave up 4 bases, with 9 bases separating them. Germline assignment: CDR1 MNHNY and CDR2 SVGAGI (reference sequence). CDR3 size: 13 residues.

This clonotype has only a few counts. The rearrangement joins TRBV29-1 to TRBJ2-7, with a tentative D call TRBD2 (7 bases). CDR1 and CDR2 from the germline V gene are SQVTM and ANQGSEA. V lost 7 bases and J 7 bases, leaving 17 bases between the germline ends. CDR3 length: 12 amino acids. CDR3: CSGGGGMGEQYF. CDR3 nucleotides: TGCAGCGGGGGAGGGGGGATGGGGGAGCAGTACTTC.

This clonotype came up a few times. This chain connects TRBV19 to TRBJ2-5, with unresolved D. The germline CDR1 and CDR2 sequences are LNHDA and SQIVND (reference sequence). The CDR3 sequence is 13 residues long. V was pared by 10 bases and J by 0 bases, with 12 bases between. The CDR3 bases are TGTGCCACTCAGCGAATTGACCAAGAGACCCAGTACTTC. Protein: CATQRIDQETQYF.

This clonotype has a handful of counts. V usage is TRBV19 and J usage is TRBJ2-1; 7 bases map to TRBD2. CDR3 length equals 12 residues. Germline CDR1 LNHDA, CDR2 SQIVND (reference sequence). Trimming cost V 9 bases and J 6 bases; bases outside gene matches: 5. The CDR3 region has the DNA TGTGCCAGCAAATGGGGGGGCAATGAGCAGTTCTTC. The encoded protein is CASKWGGNEQFF.

This clonotype is medium-sized by share. This chain uses TRBV30 with TRBJ2-3, with TRBD1 matching 9 bases. Per the germline V gene, CDR1 is GTSNPN and CDR2 is SVGIG (reference sequence). With 3 bases clipped from V and 4 bases from J, the junction kept 8 bases outside the gene matches. CDR3 length: 15 residues. The CDR3 DNA follows: TGTGCCTGGAGCCCCGGGACAGGGAGGGCAGATACGCAGTATTTT. This translates into CAWSPGTGRADTQYF.